The rows below give T cell receptor beta chains drawn from one sample of a study of graft-versus-host responses after intestinal transplantation. This table comes from immunoSEQ multiplex PCR, and its TCRdb copy is limited to in-frame clones, with some not included. The table has some 40,000 clones, approximately 93% seen once. The starting material was PBMCs, obtained 734 days after intestinal transplantation. The origin of the receptors is a human patient who received an intestinal transplant, so some T cells may come from the graft donor. The CDR3 runs from the conserved cysteine through the conserved F or W. D genes are given only for firm matches. Only some rows state a clone size, as once, few, many or a class for expanded clones.

v_gene	d_gene	j_gene	abundance	CDR3nt	CDR3aa
TRBV4-1	TRBD2	TRBJ2-7	-	TGCGCCAGCAGCCAAGAAACTAGCGGGGTACGCTACGAGCAGTACTTC	CASSQETSGVRYEQYF
TRBV5-8	-	TRBJ1-2	-	TGTGCCAGCAGCTTGAACGGCTATGGCTACACCTTC	CASSLNGYGYTF
TRBV30	-	TRBJ2-6	-	TGTGCCTGGACAGGGGCGACCTCTGGGGCCAACGTCCTGACTTTC	CAWTGATSGANVLTF
TRBV18	-	TRBJ2-2	-	TGTGCCAGCTCACCGGGGGCCACGAACACCGGGGAGCTGTTTTTT	CASSPGATNTGELFF
TRBV30	TRBD2	TRBJ2-1	-	TGTGCCTGGATACGAGGGTGGACTAGCGGGAACTACAATGAGCAGTTCTTC	CAWIRGWTSGNYNEQFF
TRBV7-9	-	TRBJ1-1	-	TGTGCCAGCAGCTTACTAGTACGGGGACGACAGAGGAACACTGAAGCTTTCTTT	CASSLLVRGRQRNTEAFF
TRBV13	-	TRBJ2-3	-	TGTGCCAGCAGCTTAGACGACAGAACAGATACGCAGTATTTT	CASSLDDRTDTQYF
TRBV5-1	-	TRBJ1-2	-	TGCGCCAGCAGCTTGGCCAAGGGTCAGGGGTTGAGGGCGGGTGGCTACACCTTC	CASSLAKGQGLRAGGYTF
TRBV5-1	TRBD1	TRBJ1-3	-	TGCGCCAGCAGCTGGGGGACAGGGGGAAACTCTGGAAACACCATATATTTT	CASSWGTGGNSGNTIYF
TRBV19	-	TRBJ1-5	-	TGTGCCAGTAGTATCGGTGGGGAACAGCCCCAGCATTTT	CASSIGGEQPQHF
TRBV4-1	TRBD1	TRBJ2-2	few	TGCGCCAGCAGCGCCCGACAGGGGACGAACACCGGGGAGCTGTTTTTT	CASSARQGTNTGELFF
TRBV6-6	-	TRBJ2-3	-	TGTGCCAGCAGTTTGACTAGCACAGATACGCAGTATTTT	CASSLTSTDTQYF
TRBV7-6	-	TRBJ2-1	-	TGTGCCAGCAGCTTAGCGTTCACAAGGAGGGGTAGTGAGCAGTTCTTC	CASSLAFTRRGSEQFF
TRBV6-1	-	TRBJ1-4	-	TGTGCCAGCAGTGATCTCGTGGGGCACTCTTATAATGAAAAACTGTTTTTT	CASSDLVGHSYNEKLFF
TRBV29-1	-	TRBJ2-5	once	TGCAGCGCACACTCGTACCAAGAGACCCAGTACTTC	CSAHSYQETQYF
TRBV9	-	TRBJ2-2	-	TGTGCCAGCACCCCCCGCGGACGCGAAGGAACCGGGGAGCTGTTTTTT	CASTPRGREGTGELFF